This is a list of T cell receptor beta chains from one sample in a study of T cell responses to AZD1222 COVID-19 vaccine. TCRdb's table, derived via immunoSEQ multiplex PCR, lists solely in-frame clones and lacks some. The sample lists fewer than 85,000 clones, 83% seen once, with 1.3% in the top ten. Specimen: peripheral blood, collected 28 days after the second AZD1222 dose. All receptors come from an adult who received the AZD1222 COVID-19 vaccine. Each CDR3 is given with its conserved first and last residue. The D gene is left open where the match is weak. Where a row states a size, it is once, few, many or the class of an expanded clone; other rows omit it.

j_call clone_size d_call v_call cdr3_nt cdr3_aa
TRBJ2-4 few - TRBV5-4 TGTGCCAGCAGCTTACACATCGCCAAAAACATTCAGTACTTC CASSLHIAKNIQYF
TRBJ2-3 - - TRBV19 TGTGCCAGTAGTATTTATAGCGGAAAAAGCACAGATACGCAGTATTTT CASSIYSGKSTDTQYF
TRBJ2-7 - - TRBV4-2 TGTGCCAGCAGCCAGAGACTAGTGCCCTACTACGAGCAGTACTTC CASSQRLVPYYEQYF
TRBJ1-1 once - TRBV5-1 TGCGCCAGCAGCTTGGTCCAGGGGAACACTGAAGCTTTCTTT CASSLVQGNTEAFF
TRBJ1-2 - - TRBV6-2/TRBV6-3 TGTGCCAGCAGTTCGGGCCTCGGCGGGGGCTACACCTTC CASSSGLGGGYTF
TRBJ1-2 - - TRBV3-1/TRBV3-2 TGTGCCAGCAGCCAAGATCTGGGGGGGCGGAACTATGGCTACACCTTC CASSQDLGGRNYGYTF
TRBJ1-5 - - TRBV5-1 TGCGCCAGCAGCCCAGACAATAGCAATCAGCCCCAGCATTTT CASSPDNSNQPQHF
TRBJ1-1 - - TRBV5-4 TGTGCCAGCAGCCCGGACAGTGCTGAAGCTTTCTTT CASSPDSAEAFF
TRBJ2-7 - - TRBV7-2 TGTGCCAGCAGCCTACAGGGCTACGAGCAGTACTTC CASSLQGYEQYF
TRBJ2-1 - TRBD1 TRBV7-2 TGTGCCAGCAGCTTAAGACAGGGTTCGGCCAATGAGCAGTTCTTC CASSLRQGSANEQFF
TRBJ2-7 - TRBD2 TRBV27 TGTGCCAGCAGTTTGAGGACTAGCGGGAGGATTAAGGGACCCGAGCAGTACTTC CASSLRTSGRIKGPEQYF
TRBJ1-1 - - TRBV12-3/TRBV12-4 TGTGCCAGCAGTAGCCGGGAGAACACTGAAGCTTTCTTT CASSSRENTEAFF
TRBJ1-1 - TRBD1 TRBV3-1/TRBV3-2 TGTGCCAGCAGCCTTGGACAGGACGGGGCCACTGAAGCTTTCTTT CASSLGQDGATEAFF
TRBJ1-1 - TRBD1 TRBV6-2/TRBV6-3 TGTGCCAGCACCCCTCAGGGGGGCACTGAAGCTTTCTTT CASTPQGGTEAFF
TRBJ2-1 - - TRBV10-2 TGCGCCAGCAGATCAACAGTGCTCTCCTACAATGAGCAGTTCTTC CASRSTVLSYNEQFF
TRBJ2-7 - TRBD2 TRBV14 TGTGCCAGCAGCCCACGGGGACTAGCGGGCCACTTTAGCTCCTACGAGCAGTACTTC CASSPRGLAGHFSSYEQYF
TRBJ1-1 - TRBD1 TRBV28 TGTGCCAGCAGTTCGAGACGGCCAGGGGGTTTCTTT CASSSRRPGGFF
TRBJ2-7 - - TRBV3-1/TRBV3-2 TGTGCCAGCAGCCAATCTACGGGGGCGTCCTACGAGCAGTACTTC CASSQSTGASYEQYF
TRBJ2-7 - - TRBV5-4 TGTGCCAGCACCTCCCGGGAGAGTGCCTACGAGCAGTACTTC CASTSRESAYEQYF
TRBJ2-1 - TRBD2 TRBV9 TGTGCCAGCAGCGTGGACCTAGCGGGATATGGCAATGAGCAGTTCTTC CASSVDLAGYGNEQFF
TRBJ1-1 few - TRBV6-2/TRBV6-3 TGTGCCAGCAGTTACCCGCGCAGGGAGCCTACTGAAGCTTTCTTT CASSYPRREPTEAFF
TRBJ2-1 - TRBD2 TRBV5-5 TGTGCCAGCAGCTTGTTGGGACTAGCGGGAGATACCTACAATGAGCAGTTCTTC CASSLLGLAGDTYNEQFF
TRBJ2-2 once - TRBV7-9 TGTGCCAGCAGCTTGGCAGGGGGGACCGGGGAGCTGTTTTTT CASSLAGGTGELFF
TRBJ1-5 few - TRBV3-1/TRBV3-2 TGTGCCAGCAGCCTCAGGGGCGCGGATCAGCCCCAGCATTTT CASSLRGADQPQHF
TRBJ1-4 - - TRBV7-2 TGTGCCAGCAGCCCGTACAGGATCGCTAATGAAAAACTGTTTTTT CASSPYRIANEKLFF
TRBJ2-7 - - TRBV15 TGTGCCACCAGCAGAGAACTAAGCCTAGGAGCGTCTGTAAAGGAGCAGTACTTC CATSRELSLGASVKEQYF
TRBJ1-2 - - TRBV9 TGTGCCAGCAGCGCCAGGGATGGCTACACCTTC CASSARDGYTF
TRBJ1-5 - - TRBV28 TGTGCCAGCAGCTCAAGCGATCAGCCCCAGCATTTT CASSSSDQPQHF
TRBJ1-5 - TRBD1 TRBV7-2 TGTGCCAGCAGCGAGACAGGGGGCAACAATCAGCCCCAGCATTTT CASSETGGNNQPQHF
TRBJ1-2 - - TRBV6-2/TRBV6-3 TGTGCCAGCAGCCCCTCTGACAGAACCCTACACTATGGCTACACCTTC CASSPSDRTLHYGYTF
TRBJ1-2 - - TRBV4-2 TGTGCCAGCAGCCAAGGTGCGGGAAGTGACTATGGCTACACCTTC CASSQGAGSDYGYTF
TRBJ1-1 - - TRBV3-1/TRBV3-2 TGTGCCAGCAGCCAAGCGACAGTGAACACTGAAGCTTTCTTT CASSQATVNTEAFF
TRBJ1-4 - - TRBV28 TGTGCCAGCAGCATCCGAAAGCCCTATGAAAAACTGTTTTTT CASSIRKPYEKLFF
TRBJ1-1 - TRBD1 TRBV2 TGTGCCATCTCGGACAGGCGTAACACTGAAGCTTTCTTT CAISDRRNTEAFF
TRBJ1-2 once - TRBV28 TGTGCCAGCATAGGAAGGCGAGCAGACTATGGCTACACCTTC CASIGRRADYGYTF
TRBJ2-7 - - TRBV29-1 TGCAGCGTACAGGTTTTCTCCTACGAGCAGTACTTC CSVQVFSYEQYF
TRBJ2-7 once TRBD1 TRBV28 TGTGCCAGCAGTACACAGGGGACAGGGACTCTAAACGAGCAGTACTTC CASSTQGTGTLNEQYF
TRBJ1-6 once - TRBV7-9 TGTGCCAGCAGCACAAAGGGTACAGCAAGCCATAATTCACCCCTCCACTTT CASSTKGTASHNSPLHF
TRBJ1-5 - - TRBV4-2 TGTGCCAGCAGCCAAGCTAGTGGTGGCAATCAGCCCCAGCATTTT CASSQASGGNQPQHF
TRBJ1-3 - - TRBV18 TGTGCCAGCTCACCAACGGGAGTGGGAAACACCATATATTTT CASSPTGVGNTIYF
TRBJ2-7 - - TRBV11-2 TGTGCCAGCAGCTTTAGGGCTAGCGAAACCTCCTACGAGCAGTACTTC CASSFRASETSYEQYF
TRBJ1-2 once - TRBV6-5 TGTGCCAGCACAGGGTCCCCAGCTAGCTATGGCTACACCTTC CASTGSPASYGYTF